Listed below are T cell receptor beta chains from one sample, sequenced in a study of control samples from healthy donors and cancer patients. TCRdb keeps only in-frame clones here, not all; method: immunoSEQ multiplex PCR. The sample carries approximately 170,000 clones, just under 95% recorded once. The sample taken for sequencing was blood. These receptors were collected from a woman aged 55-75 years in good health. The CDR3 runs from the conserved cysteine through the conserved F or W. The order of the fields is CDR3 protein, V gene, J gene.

CDR3: CASSPPSHGRERIIQYF; V: TRBV6-2/TRBV6-3; J: TRBJ2-4
CDR3: CAITAGQELTEAFF; V: TRBV10-3; J: TRBJ1-1
CDR3: CASSFRGLDEKLFF; V: TRBV5-1; J: TRBJ1-4
CDR3: CASSSSHTSNQPQHF; V: TRBV7-8; J: TRBJ1-5
CDR3: CASSSTNYYNSPLHF; V: TRBV18; J: TRBJ1-6
CDR3: CASSSQGNTEAFF; V: TRBV7-2; J: TRBJ1-1
CDR3: CASRLLPGNTIYF; V: TRBV7-8; J: TRBJ1-3
CDR3: CASSLSTSGTSYEQYF; V: TRBV27; J: TRBJ2-7
CDR3: CASSFPGVEAFF; V: TRBV5-4; J: TRBJ1-1
CDR3: CASSPVGNQPQHF; V: TRBV7-2; J: TRBJ1-5
CDR3: CASSSLTWRADGYTF; V: TRBV27; J: TRBJ1-2
CDR3: CASRGEKLFF; V: TRBV12-3/TRBV12-4; J: TRBJ1-4
CDR3: CATSDSQTGGFGGYTF; V: TRBV24-1; J: TRBJ1-2
CDR3: CASSAGGDSSLSYEQYF; V: TRBV5-1; J: TRBJ2-7
CDR3: CASRQVMNTEAFF; V: TRBV2; J: TRBJ1-1
CDR3: CASSGRGGHNEQFF; V: TRBV27; J: TRBJ2-1
CDR3: CAISGDGGNTEAFF; V: TRBV10-3; J: TRBJ1-1
CDR3: CASSYNLNQPQHF; V: TRBV6-5; J: TRBJ1-5
CDR3: CASSPRLLAGVIDTQYF; V: TRBV6-2/TRBV6-3; J: TRBJ2-3
CDR3: CASSLVNPGRFLGEQFF; V: TRBV5-6; J: TRBJ2-1
CDR3: CASSAGQGFEAFF; V: TRBV19; J: TRBJ1-1
CDR3: CASSLYQRGVGEQYF; V: TRBV7-8; J: TRBJ2-7
CDR3: CASSDPHGGQHGYTF; V: TRBV5-4; J: TRBJ1-2
CDR3: CASSLGFPGQGGTGELFF; V: TRBV5-1; J: TRBJ2-2
CDR3: CASRAGASGNTIYF; V: TRBV19; J: TRBJ1-3
CDR3: CASSESPNYGYTF; V: TRBV11-2; J: TRBJ1-2
CDR3: CASSIDLAGANTGELFF; V: TRBV19; J: TRBJ2-2
CDR3: CASRWDRGTGELFF; V: TRBV2; J: TRBJ2-2
CDR3: CASSLSESYNEQFF; V: TRBV7-7; J: TRBJ2-1
CDR3: CASSAQGDQPQHF; V: TRBV7-9; J: TRBJ1-5
CDR3: CASSLARGTGNTIYF; V: TRBV7-2; J: TRBJ1-3
CDR3: CAISDLPRGGGATDTQYF; V: TRBV10-3; J: TRBJ2-3
CDR3: CASSLERGSSYEQYF; V: TRBV7-9; J: TRBJ2-7
CDR3: CASSLSNRVESPLHF; V: TRBV5-1; J: TRBJ1-6
CDR3: CASSRGDAGAYEQYF; V: TRBV5-1; J: TRBJ2-7
CDR3: CASSPQRQGSSPLHF; V: TRBV7-9; J: TRBJ1-6
CDR3: CASSVEAGGSSTDTQYF; V: TRBV9; J: TRBJ2-3
CDR3: CASSQDQVAGGFDEQFF; V: TRBV4-3; J: TRBJ2-1
CDR3: CASSNARGRPSGANVLTF; V: TRBV7-3; J: TRBJ2-6
CDR3: CAISEGQGAANYGYTF; V: TRBV10-3; J: TRBJ1-2
CDR3: CASSLGDWDSRQETQYF; V: TRBV5-8; J: TRBJ2-5
CDR3: CSASSTGGDTQYF; V: TRBV20-1; J: TRBJ2-3
CDR3: CASSQGAGTYEQYF; V: TRBV4-2; J: TRBJ2-7
CDR3: CASTDRLGGGYTF; V: TRBV6-5; J: TRBJ1-2
CDR3: CASSDPSGVSYNEQFF; V: TRBV14; J: TRBJ2-1
CDR3: CASSKQGQGARGYTF; V: TRBV21-1; J: TRBJ1-2
CDR3: CASSPDRVDTIYF; V: TRBV7-9; J: TRBJ1-3